The 30 T cell receptor beta chains reported below all come from one sample, sequenced in a study of cytomegalovirus exposure and HLA in healthy donors. Primers for the PCR totalled 60 Vbeta and 13 Jbeta. Profiling relied on immunoSEQ multiplex PCR, and the TCRdb table lists in-frame clones only, not all of them. This table has 150,000 to 200,000 clones, around 85% appearing once. Sequencing was performed on PBMCs. These receptors were obtained from a woman between 45 and 65 years old in good health and CMV-seronegative.

The chain joins TRBV30 to TRBJ1-5, with TRBD1 as a possible D gene (5 bases). The CDR3 extends over 14 amino acids. CDR1 is GTSNPN and CDR2 is SVGIG in the germline V gene (reference sequence). V shed 7 bases and J shed 0 bases, with 13 bases lying between them. The CDR3 nucleotides are TGTGCCTTGGGGGAGGGAAGTAGCAATCAGCCCCAGCATTTT. Protein product: CALGEGSSNQPQHF.

This clone was seen only a few times. CDR3 sequence: CASSYSTLAGVEQYF. The CDR3 coding sequence is TGTGCCAGCAGTTACTCGACACTAGCGGGAGTTGAGCAGTACTTC. The chain joins TRBV6-5 to TRBJ2-7; the match to TRBD2 covers 11 bases. Germline V gene data show CDR1 as MNHEY and CDR2 as SVGAGI. The CDR3 totals 15 residues. V gave up 0 bases and J gave up 7 bases; unmatched junction bases: 5.

The genes are TRBV28 and TRBJ2-1; possibly TRBD2 for D (6 bases). V was pared by 8 bases and J by 4 bases, with 15 bases between. This CDR3 contains 14 residues. Per the germline V gene, CDR1 is MDHEN and CDR2 is SYDVKM. CDR3 DNA sequence: TGTGCCAGCTTGGGACTTACAAATTACAATGAGCAGTTCTTC. Its translation: CASLGLTNYNEQFF.

This clone was detected only once. This chain links TRBV5-4 with TRBJ1-2; possible D gene TRBD1, 5 bases. CDR3 size: 14 residues. Trimming stripped 3 bases from V and 4 bases from J, with 13 bases between. The germline V gene has CDR1 SGHNT and CDR2 YYREEE (reference sequence). The CDR3 nucleotides read TGTGCCAGCAGCTCGGGGGGAGTAGGCTATGGCTACACCTTC. Translation: CASSSGGVGYGYTF.

This rearrangement joins TRBV19 to TRBJ2-7; TRBD2 is a possible D gene (6 bases). CDR3 length equals 16 residues. Between the trimmed V and J ends, which lost 3 bases and 2 bases, there was a span of 17 bases. CDR1 is LNHDA, CDR2 SQIVND, per germline (reference sequence). Written as DNA, the CDR3 is TGTGCCAGTAGTATGCGCCTTGCGGGGCAACCCTACGAGCAGTACTTC. Translated, it gives CASSMRLAGQPYEQYF.

The J gene is TRBJ1-1, the V gene TRBV6-5, with TRBD1 as a possible D gene (6 bases). Trimming stripped 2 bases from V and 1 base from J, with 11 bases between. This CDR3 spans 15 amino acids. CDR1 and CDR2 from the germline V gene are MNHEY and SVGAGI. DNA for the CDR3: TGTGCCAGCAGTTACAGACCGACAGGGAACACTGAAGCTTTCTTT. Translation gives CASSYRPTGNTEAFF.

The chain couples TRBV29-1 to TRBJ1-2, with 7 nucleotides matching TRBD1. The CDR3 contains 14 residues. V lost 4 bases, J lost 6 bases, and 11 bases stayed unmatched. Per germline, CDR1 SQVTM and CDR2 ANQGSEA. CDR3 nucleotide sequence: TGCAGCGTTGGAAGACAGGGCGTTTTTGATGGCTACACCTTC. Its protein product is CSVGRQGVFDGYTF. The entire variable domain, with the rest obtained from reference TRBV29-1 and TRBJ1-2, is as follows: SAVISQKPSRDICQRGTSLTIQCQVDSQVTMMFWYRQQPGQSLTLIATANQGSEATYESGFVIDKFPISRPNLTFSTLTVSNMSPEDSSIYLCSVGRQGVFDGYTFGSGTRLTVV.

The CDR3 reads CASSRGLFEQYF. CDR3 DNA sequence: TGTGCCAGCAGTCGGGGACTGTTCGAGCAGTACTTC. This chain uses TRBV13 with TRBJ2-7, with a tentative D call TRBD2 (6 bases). The CDR3 extends over 12 amino acids. Trimming left V 6 bases short and J 6 bases short, with 12 bases between. Germline CDR1 and CDR2: PRHDT and FYEKMQ (reference sequence). The complete variable domain, with remaining parts taken from reference TRBV13 and TRBJ2-7, reads AAGVIQSPRHLIKEKRETATLKCYPIPRHDTVYWYQQGPGQDPQFLISFYEKMQSDKGSIPDRFSAQQFSDYHSELNMSSLELGDSALYFCASSRGLFEQYFGPGTRLTVT.

V is TRBV29-1 and J is TRBJ2-7; a weak D match, TRBD1 (6 bases). Looked up from germline, CDR1 is SQVTM and CDR2 is ANQGSEA. This CDR3 is 12 amino acids long. V lost 7 bases to trimming and J lost 2 bases, with 12 bases between them. CDR3 sequence: CSAYRVPYEQYF. The CDR3, as DNA: TGCAGCGCCTACAGGGTGCCCTACGAGCAGTACTTC.

The CDR3 DNA follows: TGCAGTGGTAAGAGAAACTATGGCTACACCTTC. Protein sequence: CSGKRNYGYTF. V is TRBV20-1 and J is TRBJ1-2; D remains ambiguous. V lost 7 bases and J 2 bases, leaving 8 bases between the germline ends. Germline lookup yields CDR1 DFQATT and CDR2 SNEGSKA (reference sequence). This CDR3 contains 11 residues.

The chain has TRBV6-5 and TRBJ2-2, with 7 bases matching TRBD2. CDR3 size: 15 residues. Looked up from germline, CDR1 is MNHEY and CDR2 is SVGAGI. J gave up 4 bases and V 6 bases, and 8 bases lay outside the gene matches. Here the CDR3 reads CASSPRGGGTGELFF. The CDR3 nucleotides are TGTGCCAGCAGCCCTAGGGGCGGGGGCACCGGGGAGCTGTTTTTT.

J is TRBJ1-5 and V is TRBV2, with D uncertain. The CDR3 runs 13 residues. Trimming removed 3 bases at V and 4 bases at J, with 7 bases between. The germline V gene encodes CDR1 SNHLY and CDR2 FYNNEI. For the CDR3, the DNA is TGTGCCAGCAGTGAGACTCGAAATCAGCCCCAGCATTTT. This codes for CASSETRNQPQHF.

This clone was seen a handful of times. V gene TRBV15 combines with J gene TRBJ1-5, with 9 bases identical to TRBD1. This CDR3 has 16 amino acids. Germline CDR1 is LNHNV and CDR2 is YYDKDF (reference sequence). Trimming took 1 base from V and 2 from J; bases not matched to a gene: 3. The CDR3 reads CATSRGQGVGNQPQHF. The CDR3 nucleotides read TGTGCCACCAGCAGAGGACAGGGGGTCGGCAATCAGCCCCAGCATTTT.

There are a few counts of this clone. The chain joins TRBV4-2 to TRBJ2-5; 14 positions match TRBD2. Germline V gene data show CDR1 as LGHNA and CDR2 as YNFKEQ. The J segment lost 2 bases and the V segment lost 4 bases, leaving 9 bases of the junction unmatched. The CDR3 covers 18 residues. CDR3 amino acids: CASSPIAGLAGAQETQYF. The CDR3 bases are TGTGCCAGCAGCCCTATCGCGGGACTAGCGGGAGCACAAGAGACCCAGTACTTC.

The CDR3 sequence is CASSWGLAGANEQFF. The CDR3 bases are TGTGCCAGCAGCTGGGGCCTAGCGGGAGCAAATGAGCAGTTCTTC. V is TRBV11-2 and J is TRBJ2-1, with TRBD2 matching over 10 bases. The germline V gene has CDR1 SGHAT and CDR2 FQNNGV. The CDR3 covers 15 residues. The junction had 7 bases not matched to a gene; V was cut back by 4 bases and J by 7 bases.

Note on this clone: One junction end does not reproduce the germline sequence, and a read error may be involved. This sequence joins TRBV6-1 and TRBJ2-5; TRBD1 matches 8 bases. The assigned J gene may be wrong: the sequence end matches TRBJ2-7 better. This CDR3 has 16 residues. CDR1 is MNHNS and CDR2 is SASEGT in the germline V gene. The DNA for the CDR3 is TGTGCCAGCAGAGAAGACCGACAGGGGACCTCCTACGAGCAGTACTTC. This translates into CASREDRQGTSYEQYF.

The chain carries TRBV28 and TRBJ2-2; 10 bases are a match to TRBD2. The V gene end was trimmed by 6 bases and the J gene end by 2 bases; junction bases not matched to a gene: 3. Per the germline V gene, CDR1 is MDHEN and CDR2 is SYDVKM. This CDR3 contains 15 residues. CDR3 protein: CASRLAGRNTGELFF. The CDR3, as DNA: TGTGCCAGCAGACTAGCGGGAAGAAACACCGGGGAGCTGTTTTTT.

Written as DNA, the CDR3 is TGTGCCAGCAGCTTAGCGGGAGTGGGTGAGCAGTTCTTC. Residues: CASSLAGVGEQFF. The genes are TRBV11-3 and TRBJ2-1; maybe TRBD2 (6 bases). Trimming pared 1 base from V and 9 bases from J, leaving 10 bases between. The CDR3 is 13 amino acids. Looked up from germline, CDR1 is SGHNT and CDR2 is YENEEA.

The V gene is TRBV25-1, the J gene TRBJ2-1, with 12 positions matching TRBD2. The CDR3 is 16 residues long. The germline V gene has CDR1 MGHDK and CDR2 SYGVNS. The J segment lost 10 bases and the V segment lost 6 bases, leaving 13 bases of the junction unmatched. The CDR3 is CASSISTSGRKEEQFF. For the CDR3, the DNA is TGTGCCAGCAGCATCTCTACTAGCGGGAGGAAGGAGGAGCAGTTCTTC.

This chain joins TRBV7-9 and TRBJ1-1; 10 positions match TRBD1. Trimming removed 3 bases from V and 4 bases from J; junction bases left unmatched: 2. This CDR3 is 14 amino acids long. Germline values: CDR1 SEHNR, CDR2 FQNEAQ (reference sequence). CDR3: CASSLTGGITEAFF. The CDR3 DNA follows: TGTGCCAGCAGCTTGACAGGGGGCATCACTGAAGCTTTCTTT.

This clone was picked up a small number of times. The J gene is TRBJ1-2, the V gene TRBV2; TRBD1 matches at 8 bases. This CDR3 spans 13 amino acids. The ends lost 7 bases at V and 7 bases at J; junction bases unmatched: 8. CDR1 SNHLY and CDR2 FYNNEI come from the germline V gene. CDR3 region: CASKPGGALGYTF. CDR3 in DNA: TGTGCCAGCAAGCCAGGGGGCGCCCTTGGCTACACCTTC.

V gene TRBV6-5 combines with J gene TRBJ1-6; 7 bases are shared with TRBD1. V lost 0 bases to trimming and J lost 9 bases; unmatched junction nucleotides: 8. The CDR3 extends over 16 amino acids. In germline, CDR1 is MNHEY, CDR2 SVGAGI. The DNA of the CDR3 is TGTGCCAGCAGTTACTCGCCAGGGGGAAGGGGTTCACCCCTCCACTTT. Its protein product is CASSYSPGGRGSPLHF.

The V gene is TRBV18, the J gene TRBJ1-6; D possibly corresponds to TRBD1 (6 bases). Deletions cut 4 bases from V and 7 bases from J, with 14 bases between. Germline CDR1 KGHSH, CDR2 LQKENI. The CDR3 sequence is 15 residues long. The CDR3 nucleotides read TGTGCCAGCTCACTGGACAGCGGAAGGAATTCACCCCTCCACTTT. This sequence encodes CASSLDSGRNSPLHF.

With regard to this clone: Other DNA sequences of this sample code for an identical CDR3. This chain links TRBV6-5 with TRBJ2-1; 8 bases map to TRBD2. The CDR3 length is 14 residues. Germline CDR1 and CDR2: MNHEY and SVGAGI. The junction had 4 bases not matched to a gene; V was cut back by 5 bases and J by 4 bases. The CDR3 DNA reads TGTGCCAGCAGTACCGTAGCGGGATACAATGAGCAGTTCTTC. As protein: CASSTVAGYNEQFF.

V gene TRBV2 combines with J gene TRBJ2-2; D perhaps matches TRBD1 (6 bases). V was pared by 6 bases and J by 7 bases, with 21 bases between. Per the germline V gene, CDR1 is SNHLY and CDR2 is FYNNEI. The CDR3 extends over 16 amino acids. CDR3 nucleotides: TGTGCCAGCAGCGCCCGACCCTGGGGGCAAGGCGGGGAGCTGTTTTTT. This codes for CASSARPWGQGGELFF.

The chain couples TRBV5-6 to TRBJ1-1; D remains unclear. CDR1 is SGHDT, CDR2 YYEEEE, per germline. The CDR3 is 14 amino acids. Trimming left V 6 bases short and J 7 bases short, with 19 bases between. CDR3 sequence: CASNRGQASSEAFF. The CDR3, as DNA: TGTGCCAGCAACCGAGGGCAGGCCTCTAGTGAAGCTTTCTTT.

The gene calls are TRBV4-1 and TRBJ2-7; TRBD2 aligns across 7 bases. This CDR3 has 16 residues. The V and J ends lost 0 bases and 3 bases, in that order; junction bases with no gene match: 8. Germline loops: CDR1 MGHRA, CDR2 YSYEKL. CDR3 loop: CASSQDPAGANYEQYF. The CDR3 DNA reads as TGCGCCAGCAGCCAAGATCCCGCGGGAGCAAACTACGAGCAGTACTTC.

The CDR3 sequence: CASSYEQGIDGYTF. Here the CDR3 DNA reads TGTGCCAGCAGTTACGAACAGGGTATCGATGGCTACACCTTC. The genes are TRBV6-5 and TRBJ1-2, with D possibly TRBD1 on 6 matching bases. V lost 2 bases, J lost 6 bases, and 13 bases lay in between. This CDR3 comprises 14 residues. Germline CDR1 reads MNHEY; CDR2 reads SVGAGI.

The CDR3 region has the DNA TGTGCCACCAGCAGAGACAGGGGTAACCAGCCCCAGCATTTT. Translation: CATSRDRGNQPQHF. J is TRBJ1-5 and V is TRBV15; D perhaps matches TRBD1 (6 bases). CDR1 and CDR2 from the germline V gene are LNHNV and YYDKDF (reference sequence). The CDR3 runs to 14 residues. Trimming took off 0 bases at V and 7 bases at J, with 10 bases between the two ends.

The rearrangement links TRBV19 to TRBJ2-5; TRBD1 aligns across 7 bases. Germline loops: CDR1 LNHDA, CDR2 SQIVND (reference sequence). The CDR3 extends over 16 amino acids. Germline trimming cut 4 bases from V and 2 bases from J; bases unmatched to any gene: 10. This CDR3 reads CASSKTGTAMQETQYF. CDR3 bases: TGTGCCAGTAGTAAAACCGGGACAGCCATGCAAGAGACCCAGTACTTC.